This TCR beta chain was observed in a study of post-analysis software for immune sequencing data. V shed 1 base and J shed 3 bases, with 6 bases lying between them. The CDR3 has 13 amino acids. Germline values: CDR1 KGHDR, CDR2 SFDVKD. This clonotype was detected a few times. Each TCR beta cDNA library carried unique molecular identifiers. TCRdb processed the PCR reads anew with MiXCR; each CDR3 protein has one entry. The sample has around 160,000 distinct CDR3 sequences; about 36% are singletons. This TCR was sampled from a girl aged 10-17 years with multiple sclerosis. The chain couples TRBV24-1 to TRBJ2-7; the D gene is possibly TRBD2 (6 bases). Specimen: blood, collected after autologous hematopoietic stem cell transplantation. Written as DNA, the CDR3 is TGTGCCACCAGTGATTTCGGGGGCTACGAGCAGTACTTC. Amino acids: CATSDFGGYEQYF.